A single T cell receptor (beta chain) is shown here with its context. The CDR3 contains 15 residues. Unmatched junction bases numbered 8, after V lost 6 bases and J lost 1 base. Germline CDR1 reads SGHVS; CDR2 reads FNYEAQ. The sample originates from a study of blood T cell repertoires in COVID-19. As for the study in general: Material from acute and convalescent COVID-19 was sourced from the United States, Italy and Spain. PBMCs, B-cell-depleted T cells, or T cells provided the cDNA or gDNA that made up the material.

Study processing details: Amplified reference gene primers provided the basis for estimating nucleated cell counts. Clones were sequenced by immunoSEQ multiplex PCR, and TCRdb holds only the in-frame ones, with some missing. The V and J calls and the clone size are those of that table, but D and trimming were determined from the DNA. The sample lists about 59,000 clones; 91% were seen once. The clonotype comes from a human donor in a cohort sampled during active COVID-19. The chain employs TRBV7-6 and TRBJ1-1, with 7 bases fitting TRBD1. The material sequenced was peripheral blood. The CDR3 spells CASRAGTAQNTEAFF. As DNA, the CDR3 is TGTGCCAGCAGAGCTGGGACAGCACAGAACACTGAAGCTTTCTTT.